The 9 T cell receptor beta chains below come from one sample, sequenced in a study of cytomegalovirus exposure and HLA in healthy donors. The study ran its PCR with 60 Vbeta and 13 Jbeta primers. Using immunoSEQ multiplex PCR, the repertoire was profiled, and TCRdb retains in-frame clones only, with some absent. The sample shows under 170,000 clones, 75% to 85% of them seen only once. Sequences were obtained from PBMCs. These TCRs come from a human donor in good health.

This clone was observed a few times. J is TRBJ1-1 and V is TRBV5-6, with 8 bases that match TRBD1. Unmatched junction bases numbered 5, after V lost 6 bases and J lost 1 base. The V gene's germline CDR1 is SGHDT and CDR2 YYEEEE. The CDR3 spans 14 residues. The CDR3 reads CASTFGQGNTEAFF. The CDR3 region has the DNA TGTGCCAGCACCTTCGGACAGGGGAACACTGAAGCTTTCTTT.

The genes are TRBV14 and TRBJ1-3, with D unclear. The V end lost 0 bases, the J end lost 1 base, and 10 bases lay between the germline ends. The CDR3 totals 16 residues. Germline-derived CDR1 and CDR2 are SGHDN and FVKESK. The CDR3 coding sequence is TGTGCCAGCAGCCAAGATCTGGGAGGGTCTGGAAACACCATATATTTT. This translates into CASSQDLGGSGNTIYF.

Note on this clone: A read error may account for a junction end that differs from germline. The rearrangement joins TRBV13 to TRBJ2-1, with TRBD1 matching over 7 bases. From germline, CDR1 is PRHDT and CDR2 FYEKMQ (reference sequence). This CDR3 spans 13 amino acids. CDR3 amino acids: CTSSLHRGYEQFF. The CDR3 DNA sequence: TGTACCAGCAGCTTACACAGGGGCTATGAGCAGTTCTTC.

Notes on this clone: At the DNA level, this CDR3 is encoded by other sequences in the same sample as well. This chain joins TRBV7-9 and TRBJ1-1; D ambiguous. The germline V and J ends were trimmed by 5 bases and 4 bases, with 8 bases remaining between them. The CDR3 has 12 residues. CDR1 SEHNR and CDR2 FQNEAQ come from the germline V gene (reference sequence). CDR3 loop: CASSEVRTEAFF. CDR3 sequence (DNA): TGTGCCAGCAGCGAGGTACGCACTGAAGCTTTCTTT.

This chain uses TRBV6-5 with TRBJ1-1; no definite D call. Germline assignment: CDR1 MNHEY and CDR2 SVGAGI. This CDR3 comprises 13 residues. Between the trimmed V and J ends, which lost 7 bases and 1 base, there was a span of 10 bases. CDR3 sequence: CASMRQTNTEAFF. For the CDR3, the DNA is TGTGCCAGCATGCGACAAACGAACACTGAAGCTTTCTTT.

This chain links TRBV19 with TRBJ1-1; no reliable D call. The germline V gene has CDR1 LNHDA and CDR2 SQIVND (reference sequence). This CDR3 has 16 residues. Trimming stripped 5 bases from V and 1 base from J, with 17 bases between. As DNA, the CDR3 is TGTGCCAGTAGTTACCTCCTGGGCAGCCAGAACACTGAAGCTTTCTTT. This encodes CASSYLLGSQNTEAFF.

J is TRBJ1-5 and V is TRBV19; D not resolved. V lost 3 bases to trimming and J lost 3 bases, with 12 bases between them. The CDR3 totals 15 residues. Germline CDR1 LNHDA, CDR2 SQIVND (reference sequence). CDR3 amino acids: CASSIFQANNQPQHF. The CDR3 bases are TGTGCCAGTAGTATTTTTCAGGCTAACAATCAGCCCCAGCATTTT.

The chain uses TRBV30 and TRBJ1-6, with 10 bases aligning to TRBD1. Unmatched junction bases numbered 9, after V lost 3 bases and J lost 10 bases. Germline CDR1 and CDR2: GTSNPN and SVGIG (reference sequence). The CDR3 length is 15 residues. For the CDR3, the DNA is TGTGCCTGGAGGGACCCCGGGACAGGGGAATCACCCCTCCACTTT. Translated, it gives CAWRDPGTGESPLHF.

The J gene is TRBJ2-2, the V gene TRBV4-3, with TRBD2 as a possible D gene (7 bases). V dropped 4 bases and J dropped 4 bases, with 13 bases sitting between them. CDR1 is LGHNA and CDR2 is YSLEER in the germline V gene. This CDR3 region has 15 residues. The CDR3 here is CASSLAGAGTGELFF. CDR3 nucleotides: TGCGCCAGCAGCCTGGCGGGGGCTGGCACCGGGGAGCTGTTTTTT.